These T cell receptor beta chains were read from a single sample in a study of graft-versus-host responses after intestinal transplantation. These TCRs are of unknown antigen specificity. Here immunoSEQ multiplex PCR was the method, and the copy in TCRdb shows in-frame clones only, minus some. The table lists 95,000 to 110,000 clones, about 88% of them singletons. The sequencing used unstimulated CD4+ T cells sorted from spleen or lymph node cells, collected before intestinal transplant. The receptors were gathered from a human donor who received an intestinal transplant. Both conserved end residues are part of each CDR3. Fields, in order: J gene, V gene, CDR3 protein.

TRBJ2-1 | TRBV11-1 | CASSPFRGSYNEQFF
TRBJ2-7 | TRBV28 | CASSSGHLYAQYF
TRBJ2-3 | TRBV10-2 | CASSEAGGSDTQYF
TRBJ2-7 | TRBV18 | CASSPQVSYEQYF
TRBJ1-2 | TRBV11-2 | CASSLAQGAVGYTF
TRBJ2-3 | TRBV10-3 | CAISAQGFTDTQYF
TRBJ1-6 | TRBV6-6 | CASNDLGQGAKALHF
TRBJ2-3 | TRBV2 | CASNLLTASTDTQYF
TRBJ1-2 | TRBV28 | CASSLQVLDGYTF
TRBJ2-3 | TRBV5-1 | CASSLLAGFLTDTQYF
TRBJ2-3 | TRBV13 | CASSLGGDTQYF
TRBJ2-3 | TRBV11-1 | CASSPYGLAGGNTDTQYF
TRBJ2-3 | TRBV19 | CASSRQQVSTDTQYF
TRBJ1-5 | TRBV6-5 | CASSYPITRGNQPQHF
TRBJ2-5 | TRBV2 | CASSETFQANQETQYF
TRBJ1-6 | TRBV25-1 | CASSAGSSYNSPLHF
TRBJ1-2 | TRBV29-1 | CSVEVDRGSGYTF
TRBJ2-7 | TRBV7-2 | CASSLALGGSYEQYF
TRBJ1-2 | TRBV25-1 | CASSEWAYGYTF
TRBJ2-3 | TRBV30 | CAWSPRSITDTQYF
TRBJ2-7 | TRBV27 | CASRPEGTGTTAYEQYF
TRBJ2-1 | TRBV6-5 | CASNQGPYNEQFF
TRBJ2-6 | TRBV19 | CASSIDGPAPGANVLTF
TRBJ1-5 | TRBV9 | CASSVGGYSNQPQHF
TRBJ2-7 | TRBV9 | CASSRSPVNEQYF
TRBJ2-5 | TRBV27 | CASSLLLAGGPTKTQYF
TRBJ2-7 | TRBV18 | CASSPGLAGGPSYEQYF
TRBJ2-5 | TRBV6-5 | CASIRSTGETQYF
TRBJ2-1 | TRBV28 | CASSYTGENEQFF
TRBJ2-2 | TRBV10-1 | CASSKQGEGLFF
TRBJ2-5 | TRBV6-5 | CASSYSAGRGQETQYF
TRBJ2-5 | TRBV27 | CASSFFRGETQYF
TRBJ1-1 | TRBV7-9 | CASSNQVGTEAFF
TRBJ2-3 | TRBV10-1 | CASSVGGQNTDTQYF
TRBJ1-2 | TRBV6-5 | CASSYSGQYGYTF
TRBJ1-5 | TRBV11-2 | CASSQGTVSNQPQHF
TRBJ2-2 | TRBV7-2 | CASSLEPGVLTGELFF
TRBJ1-3 | TRBV28 | CASTSGSGNTIYF
TRBJ2-7 | TRBV7-6 | CASSPLGGTSFVSEQYF
TRBJ1-1 | TRBV30 | CAWSFFRGQTEAFF
TRBJ1-1 | TRBV7-9 | CASSLQESGTEAFF
TRBJ2-2 | TRBV7-3 | CASSGARTEGTGELFF
TRBJ1-3 | TRBV21-1 | CASGTFDSLLSGNTIYF
TRBJ1-2 | TRBV5-1 | CASSSNPTGRGYTF
TRBJ2-3 | TRBV4-1 | CASSQVRQRTTDTQYF
TRBJ2-2 | TRBV6-1 | CASSVVGQGASNTGELFF
TRBJ2-5 | TRBV7-9 | CASSPSLETQYF
TRBJ1-4 | TRBV4-1 | CASSQPKQDEKLFF
TRBJ1-2 | TRBV9 | CASSVGRTGGYGYTF
TRBJ2-7 | TRBV6-6 | CASTNGAGAYEQYF
TRBJ2-3 | TRBV5-1 | CASSFSGGDTQYF
TRBJ1-1 | TRBV11-2 | CASSREGGADTEAFF
TRBJ2-1 | TRBV9 | CASSAGGFIEQFF